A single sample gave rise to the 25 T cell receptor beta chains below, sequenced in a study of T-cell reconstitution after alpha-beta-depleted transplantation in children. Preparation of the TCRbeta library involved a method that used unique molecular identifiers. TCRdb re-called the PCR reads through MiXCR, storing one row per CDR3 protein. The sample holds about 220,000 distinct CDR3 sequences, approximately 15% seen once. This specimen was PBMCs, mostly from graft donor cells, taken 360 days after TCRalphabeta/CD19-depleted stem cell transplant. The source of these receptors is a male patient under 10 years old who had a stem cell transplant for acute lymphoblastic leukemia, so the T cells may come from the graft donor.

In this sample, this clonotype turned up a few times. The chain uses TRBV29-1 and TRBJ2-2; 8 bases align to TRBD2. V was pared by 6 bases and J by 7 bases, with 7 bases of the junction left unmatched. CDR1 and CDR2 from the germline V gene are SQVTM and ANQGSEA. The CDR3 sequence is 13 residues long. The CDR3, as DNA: TGCAGCGTGCGGGGGGATGTAGGCGGGGAGCTGTTTTTT. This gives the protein CSVRGDVGGELFF.

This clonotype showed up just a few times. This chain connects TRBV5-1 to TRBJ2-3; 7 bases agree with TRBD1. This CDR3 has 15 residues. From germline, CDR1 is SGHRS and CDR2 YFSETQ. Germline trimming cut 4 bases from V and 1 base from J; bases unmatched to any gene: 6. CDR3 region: CASSHDRVGTDTQYF. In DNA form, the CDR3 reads TGCGCCAGCAGCCATGACAGGGTGGGCACAGATACGCAGTATTTT. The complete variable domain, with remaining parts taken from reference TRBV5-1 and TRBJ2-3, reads KAGVTQTPRYLIKTRGQQVTLSCSPISGHRSVSWYQQTPGQGLQFLFEYFSETQRNKGNFPGRFSGRQFSNSRSEMNVSTLELGDSALYLCASSHDRVGTDTQYFGPGTRLTVL.

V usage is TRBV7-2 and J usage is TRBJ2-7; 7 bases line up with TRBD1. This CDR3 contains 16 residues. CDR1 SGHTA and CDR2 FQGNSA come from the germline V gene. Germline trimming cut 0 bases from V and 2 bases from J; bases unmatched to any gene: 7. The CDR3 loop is CASSLAWQGDPYEQYF. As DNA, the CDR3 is TGTGCCAGCAGCTTAGCGTGGCAGGGGGATCCCTACGAGCAGTACTTC.

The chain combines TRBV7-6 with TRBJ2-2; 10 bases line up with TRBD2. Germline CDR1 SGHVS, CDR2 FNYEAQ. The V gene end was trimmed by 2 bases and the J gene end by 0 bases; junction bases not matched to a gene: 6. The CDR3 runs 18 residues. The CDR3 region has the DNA TGTGCCAGCAGCTTAAGGGCTAGCGGGGGCGCGAACACCGGGGAGCTGTTTTTT. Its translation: CASSLRASGGANTGELFF.

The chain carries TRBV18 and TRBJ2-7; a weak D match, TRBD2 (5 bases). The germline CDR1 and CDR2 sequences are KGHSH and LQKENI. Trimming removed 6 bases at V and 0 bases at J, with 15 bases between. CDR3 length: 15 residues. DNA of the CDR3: TGTGCCAGCTCTGAGGGAGTTCCAGCCTCCTACGAGCAGTACTTC. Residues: CASSEGVPASYEQYF.

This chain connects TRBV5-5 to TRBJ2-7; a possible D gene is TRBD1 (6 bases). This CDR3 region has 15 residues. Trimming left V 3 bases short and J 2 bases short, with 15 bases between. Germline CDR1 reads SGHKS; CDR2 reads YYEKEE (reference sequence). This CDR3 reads CASSSGQGRTYEQYF. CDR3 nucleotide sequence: TGTGCCAGCAGCTCAGGCCAGGGGCGGACCTACGAGCAGTACTTC.

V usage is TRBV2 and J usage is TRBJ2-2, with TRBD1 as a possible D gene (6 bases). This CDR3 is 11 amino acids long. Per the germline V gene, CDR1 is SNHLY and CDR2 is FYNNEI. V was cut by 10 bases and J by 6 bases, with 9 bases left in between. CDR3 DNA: TGTGCCATACAGGGCCCCGGGGAGCTGTTTTTT. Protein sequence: CAIQGPGELFF.

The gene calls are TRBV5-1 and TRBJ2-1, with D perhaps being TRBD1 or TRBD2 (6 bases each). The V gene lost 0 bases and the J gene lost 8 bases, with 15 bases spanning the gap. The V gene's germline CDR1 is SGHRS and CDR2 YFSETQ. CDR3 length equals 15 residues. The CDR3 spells CASSLEVGGWDEQFF. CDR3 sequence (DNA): TGCGCCAGCAGCTTGGAAGTGGGGGGCTGGGATGAGCAGTTCTTC.

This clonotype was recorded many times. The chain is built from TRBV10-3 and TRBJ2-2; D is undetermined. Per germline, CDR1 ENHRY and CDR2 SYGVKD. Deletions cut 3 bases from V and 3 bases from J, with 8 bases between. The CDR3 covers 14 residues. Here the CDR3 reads CAISDADYTGELFF. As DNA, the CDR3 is TGTGCCATCAGTGACGCAGACTACACCGGGGAGCTGTTTTTT.

The chain's CDR3 is CASGLVLGGLAGSEQFF. CDR3 in DNA: TGTGCTAGTGGTTTGGTACTCGGGGGACTAGCGGGGAGTGAGCAGTTCTTC. The chain combines TRBV12-5 with TRBJ2-1, with 13 bases identical to TRBD2. Looked up from germline, CDR1 is LGHNT and CDR2 is FRNRAP. The CDR3 runs 17 residues. V lost 0 bases to trimming and J lost 9 bases; unmatched junction nucleotides: 8.

CDR3 nucleotides: TGTGCCACTTACAATTTCAACGGGAGGAGACCCCTCCACTTT. It is translated as CATYNFNGRRPLHF. The rearrangement joins TRBV28 to TRBJ1-6; D call uncertain. Germline values: CDR1 MDHEN, CDR2 SYDVKM. CDR3 length equals 14 residues. The germline V and J ends were trimmed by 10 bases and 12 bases, with 22 bases remaining between them.

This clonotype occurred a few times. Here the CDR3 reads CSARDLDAWSYEQYF. The CDR3 DNA follows: TGCAGTGCTAGAGATCTCGACGCTTGGAGTTACGAGCAGTACTTC. V usage is TRBV20-1 and J usage is TRBJ2-7; no reliable D call. V shed 0 bases and J shed 4 bases, with 16 bases lying between them. The CDR3 contains 15 residues. Germline V lookup: CDR1 DFQATT, CDR2 SNEGSKA (reference sequence).

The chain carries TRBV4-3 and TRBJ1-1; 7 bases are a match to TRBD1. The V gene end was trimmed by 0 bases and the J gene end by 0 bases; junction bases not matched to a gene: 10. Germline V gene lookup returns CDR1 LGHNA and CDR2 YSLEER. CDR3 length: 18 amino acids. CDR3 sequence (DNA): TGCGCCAGCAGCCAAGATCGGGGTGGAGGGGGCCTGAACACTGAAGCTTTCTTT. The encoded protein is CASSQDRGGGGLNTEAFF.

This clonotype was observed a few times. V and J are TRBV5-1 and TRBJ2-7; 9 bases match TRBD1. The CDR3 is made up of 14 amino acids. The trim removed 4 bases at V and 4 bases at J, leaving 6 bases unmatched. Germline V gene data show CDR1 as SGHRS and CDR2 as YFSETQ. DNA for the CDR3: TGCGCCAGCAGCGGAATGACAGGGGGTTACGAGCAGTACTTC. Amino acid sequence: CASSGMTGGYEQYF.

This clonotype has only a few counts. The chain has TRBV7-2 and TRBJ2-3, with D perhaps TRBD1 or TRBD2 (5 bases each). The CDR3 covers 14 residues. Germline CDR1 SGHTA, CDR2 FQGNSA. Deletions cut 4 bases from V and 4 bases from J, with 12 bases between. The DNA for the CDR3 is TGTGCCAGCAGCTCATTTGGGGGTCCAGATACGCAGTATTTT. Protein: CASSSFGGPDTQYF.

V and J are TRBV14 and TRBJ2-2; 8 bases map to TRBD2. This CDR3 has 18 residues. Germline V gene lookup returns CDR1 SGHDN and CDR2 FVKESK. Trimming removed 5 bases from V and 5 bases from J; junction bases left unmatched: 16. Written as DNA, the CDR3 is TGTGCCAGCAGCTCCGGACTAGCCCATCCCGTCCGTACCGGGGAGCTGTTTTTT. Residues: CASSSGLAHPVRTGELFF.

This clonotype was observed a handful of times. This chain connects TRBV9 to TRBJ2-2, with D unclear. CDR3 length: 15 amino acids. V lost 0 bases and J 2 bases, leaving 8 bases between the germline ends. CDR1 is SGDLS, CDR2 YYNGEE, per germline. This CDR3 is CASSVERLNTGELFF. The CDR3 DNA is TGTGCCAGCAGCGTAGAGCGACTCAACACCGGGGAGCTGTTTTTT.

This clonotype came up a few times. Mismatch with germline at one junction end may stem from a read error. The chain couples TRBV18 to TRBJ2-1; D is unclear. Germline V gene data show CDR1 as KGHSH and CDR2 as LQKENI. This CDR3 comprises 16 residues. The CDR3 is CATSPGRHSSYNEQFF. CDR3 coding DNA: TGTGCCACCTCACCCGGACGGCATAGCTCCTACAATGAGCAGTTCTTC.

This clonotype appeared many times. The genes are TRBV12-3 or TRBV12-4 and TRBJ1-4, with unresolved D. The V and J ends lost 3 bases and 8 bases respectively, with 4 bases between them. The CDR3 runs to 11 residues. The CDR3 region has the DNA TGTGCCAGCAGTTTCCAGGAAAAACTGTTTTTT. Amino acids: CASSFQEKLFF.

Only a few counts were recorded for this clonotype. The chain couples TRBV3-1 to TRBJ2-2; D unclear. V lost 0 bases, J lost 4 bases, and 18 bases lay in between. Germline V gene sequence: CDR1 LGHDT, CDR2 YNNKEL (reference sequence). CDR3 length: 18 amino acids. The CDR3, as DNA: TGTGCCAGCAGCCAAGATCCCTTAGGACGGAAGGGCACCGGGGAGCTGTTTTTT. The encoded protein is CASSQDPLGRKGTGELFF.

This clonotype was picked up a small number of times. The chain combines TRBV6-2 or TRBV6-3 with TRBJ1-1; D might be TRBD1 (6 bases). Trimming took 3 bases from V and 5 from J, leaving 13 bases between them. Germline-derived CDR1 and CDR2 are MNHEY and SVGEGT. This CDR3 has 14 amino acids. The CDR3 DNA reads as TGTGCCAGCAGTTATGGGGGCCGGGTAACTGAAGCTTTCTTT. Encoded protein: CASSYGGRVTEAFF.

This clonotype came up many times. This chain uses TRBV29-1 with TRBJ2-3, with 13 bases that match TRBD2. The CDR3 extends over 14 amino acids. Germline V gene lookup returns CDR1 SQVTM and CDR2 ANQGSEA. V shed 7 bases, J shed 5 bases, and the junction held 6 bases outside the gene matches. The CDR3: CSGRLAGGVDTQYF. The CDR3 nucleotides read TGCAGCGGCCGACTAGCGGGAGGTGTAGATACGCAGTATTTT.

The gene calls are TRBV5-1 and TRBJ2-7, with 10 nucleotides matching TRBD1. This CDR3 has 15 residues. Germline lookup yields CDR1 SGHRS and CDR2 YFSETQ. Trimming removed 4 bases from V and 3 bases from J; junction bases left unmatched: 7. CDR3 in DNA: TGCGCCAGCAGCCCAGACAGGGGGCGCTTCTACGAGCAGTACTTC. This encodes CASSPDRGRFYEQYF.

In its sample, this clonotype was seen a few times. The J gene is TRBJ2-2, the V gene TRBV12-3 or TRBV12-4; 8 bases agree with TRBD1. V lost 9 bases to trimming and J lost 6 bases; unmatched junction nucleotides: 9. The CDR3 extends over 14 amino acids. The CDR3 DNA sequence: TGTGCCAGTAAGGACAGGGCGAATGCCGGGGAGCTGTTTTTT. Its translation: CASKDRANAGELFF.

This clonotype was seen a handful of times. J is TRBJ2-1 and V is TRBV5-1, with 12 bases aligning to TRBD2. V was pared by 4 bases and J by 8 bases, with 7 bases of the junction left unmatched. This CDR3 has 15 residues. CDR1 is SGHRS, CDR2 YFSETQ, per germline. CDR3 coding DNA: TGCGCCAGCAGCCCCCTAGCGGGGGGGCCGGATGAGCAGTTCTTC. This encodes CASSPLAGGPDEQFF. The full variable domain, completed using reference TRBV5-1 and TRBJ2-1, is KAGVTQTPRYLIKTRGQQVTLSCSPISGHRSVSWYQQTPGQGLQFLFEYFSETQRNKGNFPGRFSGRQFSNSRSEMNVSTLELGDSALYLCASSPLAGGPDEQFFGPGTRLTVL.